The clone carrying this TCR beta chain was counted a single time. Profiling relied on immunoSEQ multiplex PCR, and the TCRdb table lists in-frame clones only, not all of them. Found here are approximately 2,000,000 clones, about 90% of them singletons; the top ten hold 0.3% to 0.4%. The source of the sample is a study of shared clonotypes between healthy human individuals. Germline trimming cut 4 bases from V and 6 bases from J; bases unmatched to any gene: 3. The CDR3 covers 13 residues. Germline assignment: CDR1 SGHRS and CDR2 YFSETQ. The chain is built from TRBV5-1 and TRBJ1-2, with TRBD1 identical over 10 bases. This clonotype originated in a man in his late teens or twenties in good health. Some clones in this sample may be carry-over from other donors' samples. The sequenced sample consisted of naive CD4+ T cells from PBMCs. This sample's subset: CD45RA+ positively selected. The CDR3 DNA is TGCGCCAGCAGCACCGGGACAGGGGATGGCTACACCTTC. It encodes CASSTGTGDGYTF.